The 25 T cell receptor beta chains below all came from one sample that was sequenced in a study of blood T cell repertoires in COVID-19. Clones were sequenced by immunoSEQ multiplex PCR, and TCRdb holds only the in-frame ones, with some missing. The repertoire holds 150,000 or so clones, approximately 86% seen once, with roughly 18% in the top ten. The sample comprised PBMCs or T cells enriched from blood (not recorded which). These receptors were collected from a man aged 60 to 69 who had recovered from COVID-19.

The V gene is TRBV6-1, the J gene TRBJ1-6, with D unclear. Trimming took 3 bases from V and 0 from J, leaving 9 bases between them. CDR1 MNHNS and CDR2 SASEGT come from the germline V gene. The CDR3 is 16 residues long. Here the CDR3 reads CASSDAMSSYNSPLHF. The CDR3 coding sequence is TGTGCCAGCAGTGACGCAATGAGCTCCTATAATTCACCCCTCCACTTT.

The chain carries TRBV7-3 and TRBJ2-3; TRBD2 aligns across 8 bases. The CDR3 covers 16 residues. Germline CDR1 is SGHTA and CDR2 is FQGTGA. V lost 5 bases to trimming and J lost 6 bases; unmatched junction nucleotides: 13. The CDR3 DNA sequence: TGTGCCAGCAGCCCCGGGGGGGCGGGAGTGGGGGATACGCAGTATTTT. Encoded protein: CASSPGGAGVGDTQYF.

The genes are TRBV7-8 and TRBJ2-5, with D perhaps TRBD1 (6 bases). The CDR3 length is 13 residues. CDR1 SGHVS and CDR2 FQNEAQ come from the germline V gene. Trimming took 5 bases from V and 4 from J, leaving 11 bases between them. The CDR3 nucleotides read TGTGCCAGCAGCCGAACAGGGCGAGAGACCCAGTACTTC. Translated, it gives CASSRTGRETQYF.

This rearrangement joins TRBV11-1 to TRBJ2-7; D perhaps matches TRBD1 (5 bases). CDR1 is SGHAT, CDR2 FQDESV, per germline (reference sequence). V was trimmed by 7 bases and J by 2 bases, leaving 18 bases between them. This CDR3 spans 15 amino acids. DNA for the CDR3: TGTGCCAGCATCCTGGGGCAGGCGCCAACCTACGAGCAGTACTTC. Its protein is CASILGQAPTYEQYF.

This clone was observed a single time. The J gene is TRBJ1-3, the V gene TRBV6-6; possibly TRBD1 for D (5 bases). The CDR3 runs 14 residues. Trimming removed 6 bases at V and 3 bases at J, with 12 bases between. Germline CDR1 MNHNY, CDR2 SVGAGI (reference sequence). CDR3 in amino acids: CASSHGGDGNTIYF. In nucleotides, the CDR3 is TGTGCCAGCAGCCACGGGGGTGATGGAAACACCATATATTTT.

The chain has TRBV18 and TRBJ2-7; D not resolved. Trimming stripped 2 bases from V and 2 bases from J, with 10 bases between. From germline, CDR1 is KGHSH and CDR2 LQKENI. The CDR3 consists of 14 residues. CDR3 sequence (DNA): TGTGCCAGCTCACCATTCCAGGATGCCTACGAGCAGTACTTC. Its protein is CASSPFQDAYEQYF.

The J gene is TRBJ2-1, the V gene TRBV3-1 (or the pseudogene TRBV3-2); 9 bases are a match to TRBD2. Germline trimming cut 0 bases from V and 5 bases from J; bases unmatched to any gene: 2. This CDR3 is built from 15 residues. The V gene's germline CDR1 is LGHDT and CDR2 YNNKEL (reference sequence). The CDR3 nucleotides read TGTGCCAGCAGCCAAGAGGCTAGCGGGGACAATGAGCAGTTCTTC. It translates to CASSQEASGDNEQFF.

The CDR3 spells CSVDREGSGANVLTF. For the CDR3, the DNA is TGCAGCGTTGACCGTGAGGGCTCTGGGGCCAACGTCCTGACTTTC. J is TRBJ2-6 and V is TRBV29-1, with a possible D match to TRBD2 (5 bases). There are 15 residues in the CDR3. Germline assignment: CDR1 SQVTM and CDR2 ANQGSEA. V lost 3 bases and J lost 0, with 9 bases in between.

This chain joins TRBV6-1 and TRBJ2-7, with TRBD1 matching over 7 bases. CDR3 length: 16 residues. The J segment lost 3 bases and the V segment lost 3 bases, leaving 11 bases of the junction unmatched. The germline V gene encodes CDR1 MNHNS and CDR2 SASEGT. CDR3 sequence reads: CASSERVAGGSYEQYF. The CDR3 DNA reads TGTGCCAGCAGTGAGCGTGTGGCAGGGGGTAGCTACGAGCAGTACTTC.

The chain employs TRBV4-1 and TRBJ2-4, with D maybe TRBD2 (5 bases). The V and J ends lost 1 base and 1 base respectively, with 14 bases between them. Germline CDR1 MGHRA, CDR2 YSYEKL. This CDR3 contains 17 residues. The CDR3 sequence: CASSQVPGKGAKNIQYF. The CDR3 DNA reads TGCGCCAGCAGCCAAGTTCCGGGAAAAGGGGCCAAAAACATTCAGTACTTC.

This clone has only one observation. The chain couples TRBV13 to TRBJ2-7, with a tentative D call TRBD2 (5 bases). The CDR3 has 14 residues. From germline, CDR1 is PRHDT and CDR2 FYEKMQ (reference sequence). Trimming stripped 5 bases from V and 4 bases from J, with 15 bases between. This chain's CDR3 is CASSKSPPGYEQYF. DNA of the CDR3: TGTGCCAGCAGCAAGAGCCCCCCGGGGTACGAGCAGTACTTC. Drawing the rest from reference TRBV13 and TRBJ2-7, the complete variable domain is AAGVIQSPRHLIKEKRETATLKCYPIPRHDTVYWYQQGPGQDPQFLISFYEKMQSDKGSIPDRFSAQQFSDYHSELNMSSLELGDSALYFCASSKSPPGYEQYFGPGTRLTVT.

This clone has only one observation. The V and J genes are TRBV7-2 and TRBJ1-2, with D possibly TRBD1 on 6 matching bases. Germline CDR1 and CDR2: SGHTA and FQGNSA. The ends were cut back, 1 base at V and 7 bases at J, with 13 bases in the middle. The CDR3 runs to 14 residues. The CDR3, as DNA: TGTGCCAGCAGCTTAGGGCAGGGGATTGTTGGCTACACCTTC. This gives the protein CASSLGQGIVGYTF.

The chain links TRBV11-2 to TRBJ2-7, with a tentative D call TRBD1 (6 bases). V lost 5 bases to trimming and J lost 0 bases, with 11 bases between them. The CDR3 covers 14 residues. Germline V gene lookup returns CDR1 SGHAT and CDR2 FQNNGV. CDR3 DNA sequence: TGTGCCAGCAGCGTGGACAGCCACTCCTACGAGCAGTACTTC. Protein sequence: CASSVDSHSYEQYF.

On this clone: Other DNA sequences in this sample translate to the same CDR3. The rearrangement links TRBV9 to TRBJ1-6, with D unclear. The V gene lost 3 bases and the J gene lost 1 base, with 8 bases spanning the gap. This CDR3 region has 15 residues. Germline V gene sequence: CDR1 SGDLS, CDR2 YYNGEE. CDR3 coding DNA: TGTGCCAGCAGCGCTCCGGGGTCCTATAATTCACCCCTCCACTTT. Translated: CASSAPGSYNSPLHF.

The chain uses TRBV7-9 and TRBJ2-2, with D possibly matching TRBD1 (6 bases). CDR1 and CDR2 from the germline V gene are SEHNR and FQNEAQ (reference sequence). The germline V and J ends were trimmed by 7 bases and 6 bases, with 12 bases remaining between them. The CDR3 runs 13 residues. The CDR3 nucleotides are TGTGCCAGCAAAACAGGGTGGGCCGGGGAGCTGTTTTTT. Encoded protein: CASKTGWAGELFF.

A single count supports this clone. This chain connects TRBV28 to TRBJ1-2; D is ambiguous. V lost 5 bases to trimming and J lost 4 bases, with 14 bases between them. The CDR3 sequence is 14 residues long. Germline CDR1 is MDHEN and CDR2 is SYDVKM. The CDR3 is CASSPGRAVYGYTF. CDR3 coding DNA: TGTGCCAGCAGTCCCGGGCGAGCGGTCTATGGCTACACCTTC.

The gene calls are TRBV19 and TRBJ2-5; TRBD1 might be the D (5 bases). The CDR3 consists of 14 residues. V was pared by 5 bases and J by 5 bases, with 15 bases between. CDR1 is LNHDA, CDR2 SQIVND, per germline (reference sequence). The CDR3: CASSARQRRETQYF. The CDR3 DNA follows: TGTGCCAGTAGTGCCAGACAGAGAAGGGAGACCCAGTACTTC.

The chain is built from TRBV6-5 and TRBJ1-2; the match to TRBD1 covers 8 bases. The germline CDR1 and CDR2 sequences are MNHEY and SVGAGI. Germline trimming cut 3 bases from V and 2 bases from J; bases unmatched to any gene: 8. The CDR3 runs 16 residues. CDR3 loop: CASSYRLDRGNYGYTF. The CDR3 DNA sequence: TGTGCCAGCAGTTATCGGCTAGACAGGGGCAACTATGGCTACACCTTC.

The table lists this clone with a count of one. Additional DNA sequences in this sample encode the identical CDR3. The chain links TRBV2 to TRBJ2-1; possible D gene TRBD2, 5 bases. The CDR3 is 14 residues long. V lost 6 bases and J lost 1, with 10 bases in between. Germline assignment: CDR1 SNHLY and CDR2 FYNNEI. The CDR3 loop reads CASSEGGSYNEQFF. DNA for the CDR3: TGTGCCAGCAGCGAGGGCGGATCCTACAATGAGCAGTTCTTC.

The chain combines TRBV5-6 with TRBJ2-2; TRBD1 might be the D (5 bases). The CDR3 length is 16 residues. Trimming removed 0 bases from V and 7 bases from J, with 16 bases in between. Germline V gene sequence: CDR1 SGHDT, CDR2 YYEEEE. In nucleotides, the CDR3 is TGTGCCAGCAGCTTGGGTCTGCTCGCAGGGAACGGGGAGCTGTTTTTT. This encodes CASSLGLLAGNGELFF.

This chain links TRBV28 with TRBJ1-2; D may be TRBD1 (5 bases). This CDR3 has 13 residues. V was cut by 5 bases and J by 0 bases, with 7 bases left in between. CDR1 MDHEN and CDR2 SYDVKM come from the germline V gene. The CDR3 bases are TGTGCCAGCAGTCAAGGGGCTAACTATGGCTACACCTTC. It yields the protein CASSQGANYGYTF.

J is TRBJ2-3 and V is TRBV5-4; D is uncertain. In germline, CDR1 is SGHNT, CDR2 YYREEE (reference sequence). This CDR3 is built from 15 residues. The ends were cut back, 4 bases at V and 1 base at J, with 13 bases in the middle. The CDR3 nucleotides read TGTGCCAGCAGCACCCGGGTACTTCGCACAGATACGCAGTATTTT. This gives the protein CASSTRVLRTDTQYF.

This chain links TRBV28 with TRBJ2-7, with 8 bases lining up with TRBD1. There are 14 residues in the CDR3. The trim removed 7 bases at V and 1 base at J, leaving 6 bases unmatched. Looked up from germline, CDR1 is MDHEN and CDR2 is SYDVKM. Here the CDR3 reads CASMLRQGSYEQYF. In DNA form, the CDR3 reads TGTGCCAGCATGCTAAGACAGGGGTCCTACGAGCAGTACTTC.

The chain has TRBV28 and TRBJ2-7; D is perhaps TRBD1 (5 bases). The V and J ends lost 2 bases and 5 bases respectively, with 16 bases between them. Per the germline V gene, CDR1 is MDHEN and CDR2 is SYDVKM. The CDR3 is made up of 15 amino acids. The CDR3 reads CASSLPVTGQDEQYF. The CDR3 region has the DNA TGTGCCAGCAGTTTACCCGTTACCGGACAAGACGAGCAGTACTTC.

This chain joins TRBV5-6 and TRBJ2-2; 15 positions agree with TRBD2. V dropped 5 bases and J dropped 4; count of bases not matched to a gene: 3. Germline CDR1 reads SGHDT; CDR2 reads YYEEEE. The CDR3 length is 16 residues. This CDR3 reads CASRGLAGGATGELFF. The CDR3 region has the DNA TGTGCCAGCAGGGGACTAGCGGGGGGCGCCACCGGGGAGCTGTTTTTT.